These 14 T cell receptor beta chains were sequenced from one sample in a study of molecular identifiers for immune sequencing clone quantification. TCRdb recomputed calls from the PCR reads with MiXCR, one row per CDR3 protein. The table has more than 550,000 distinct CDR3 sequences, roughly 27% seen once. Specimen: naive CD8+ T cells from blood, with Jurkat cell RNA spiked in. Subset described: FACS-sorted CD8+CD4-CCR7+CD45RA+ naive T cells. These receptors were obtained from a human donor in good health. Some libraries in this study had Jurkat cell RNA spiked in.

This clonotype was recorded at least ten times. This chain joins TRBV9 and TRBJ2-3; D unresolved. Germline values: CDR1 SGDLS, CDR2 YYNGEE. The CDR3 is 15 amino acids. V was clipped by 4 bases and J by 0 bases, with 12 bases between them. CDR3 sequence (DNA): TGTGCCAGCAGCATAGAGACGAAAAGCACAGATACGCAGTATTTT. Its protein product is CASSIETKSTDTQYF.

This clonotype was picked up many times. The chain links TRBV29-1 to TRBJ2-1; 11 bases line up with TRBD1. Germline V lookup: CDR1 SQVTM, CDR2 ANQGSEA. CDR3 length equals 15 residues. Trimming took 6 bases from V and 12 from J; bases not matched to a gene: 16. The CDR3 here is CSVLLPGQGVPRQFF. The CDR3, as DNA: TGCAGCGTCCTTTTGCCGGGACAGGGGGTCCCTCGGCAGTTCTTC.

This clonotype has more than one count but fewer than ten. The chain recombines TRBV5-6 with TRBJ1-5; perhaps TRBD1 as D (6 bases). The CDR3 totals 14 residues. The germline CDR1 and CDR2 sequences are SGHDT and YYEEEE. Trimming cost V 1 base and J 5 bases, with 10 bases left between them. The CDR3 DNA reads as TGTGCCAGCAGCTTGCTTAGGGGGGATCAGCCCCAGCATTTT. Residues: CASSLLRGDQPQHF.

A few counts support this clonotype. This chain uses TRBV28 with TRBJ2-7; possible D gene TRBD1, 5 bases. The CDR3 runs 14 residues. Germline loops: CDR1 MDHEN, CDR2 SYDVKM. V shed 6 bases and J shed 4 bases, with 16 bases lying between them. This CDR3 is CASRGRDAWYEQYF. The CDR3 region has the DNA TGTGCCAGCAGAGGCAGGGATGCCTGGTACGAGCAGTACTTC.

This clonotype showed up many times. The V gene is TRBV20-1, the J gene TRBJ1-1; tentatively, D is TRBD1 (6 bases). The CDR3 contains 15 residues. Trimming pared 0 bases from V and 11 bases from J, leaving 22 bases between. Germline V CDR1 and CDR2: DFQATT, SNEGSKA (reference sequence). The CDR3 reads CSARDIEVPGAEAFF. The CDR3, as DNA: TGCAGTGCTAGAGATATTGAGGTCCCGGGGGCGGAGGCTTTCTTT.

Note on this clonotype: At one of its ends the junction is not consistent with the germline gene, which may arise from a read error. The chain combines TRBV27 with TRBJ2-3; 10 positions agree with TRBD2. This CDR3 comprises 15 residues. CDR1 and CDR2 from the germline V gene are MNHEY and SMNVEV (reference sequence). The CDR3 DNA reads as TGTGCCAGCAGTTTAACGCTAGCGGGGGCCAATACGCCGTATTTT. Translation gives CASSLTLAGANTPYF.

This clonotype has more than one count but fewer than ten. V usage is TRBV4-3 and J usage is TRBJ2-5; D uncertain. V lost 5 bases and J 0 bases, leaving 7 bases between the germline ends. The CDR3 totals 13 residues. The germline V gene has CDR1 LGHNA and CDR2 YSLEER. The CDR3 DNA follows: TGCGCCAGCAGCACCCGGTACCAAGAGACCCAGTACTTC. Encoded protein: CASSTRYQETQYF.

With regard to this clonotype: With a much larger clone just one base away, this may be a read error. The chain uses TRBV7-2 and TRBJ2-1; TRBD1 might be the D (5 bases). Trimming removed 2 bases from V and 11 bases from J, with 19 bases in between. Germline CDR1 is SGHTA and CDR2 is FQGNSA. This CDR3 is 15 amino acids long. The CDR3 loop is CASSLTWQGLNKQFF. The CDR3 DNA sequence: TGTGCCAGCAGCTTAACATGGCAGGGTCTAAATAAGCAGTTCTTC.

Comments on this clonotype: A much larger clone sits a single nucleotide away, making a read error possible. The chain links TRBV10-1 to TRBJ2-2, with D maybe TRBD2 (6 bases). Germline V gene lookup returns CDR1 WNHNN and CDR2 SYGVQD (reference sequence). The CDR3 sequence is 15 residues long. CDR3 in DNA: TGCGCCAGCAGTGTGAGGGTCACTAACACCGGGGGGCTGTTTTTT. It translates to CASSVRVTNTGGLFF.

The J gene is TRBJ1-1, the V gene TRBV7-9; perhaps TRBD1 as D (5 bases). Trimming removed 5 bases at V and 0 bases at J, with 19 bases between. Germline V gene lookup returns CDR1 SEHNR and CDR2 FQNEAQ (reference sequence). CDR3 length: 17 amino acids. For the CDR3, the DNA is TGTGCCAGCAGCAACGGAGGGGAGGTCCGAATGAACACTGAAGCTTTCTTT. Protein sequence: CASSNGGEVRMNTEAFF.

Comment on this clonotype: A junction boundary mismatches the germline segment, possibly from a read error. The rearrangement links TRBV4-3 to TRBJ2-1, with D possibly TRBD2 on 6 matching bases. The CDR3 is 23 residues long. From germline, CDR1 is LGHNA and CDR2 YSLEER. The CDR3 nucleotides are TGCGCCAGCAGCCAAGACCCACAGGATACCTATTCAGTTCGGGAGATTTTCGACAATGTGCAGTTCTTC. Its protein product is CASSQDPQDTYSVREIFDNVQFF.

The genes are TRBV30 and TRBJ1-5; possible D gene TRBD1, 5 bases. Trimming left V 2 bases short and J 6 bases short, with 26 bases between. This CDR3 has 18 amino acids. Germline V lookup: CDR1 GTSNPN, CDR2 SVGIG (reference sequence). CDR3 sequence reads: CAWSSGMVGSRIRQPQHF. CDR3 bases: TGTGCCTGGAGTTCAGGGATGGTCGGATCGAGAATACGTCAGCCCCAGCATTTT. Combining the CDR3 with reference TRBV30 and TRBJ1-5 gives the whole variable domain SQTIHQWPATLVQPVGSPLSLECTVEGTSNPNLYWYRQAAGRGLQLLFYSVGIGQISSEVPQNLSASRPQDRQFILSSKKLLLSDSGFYLCAWSSGMVGSRIRQPQHFGDGTRLSIL.

This rearrangement joins TRBV6-2 or TRBV6-3 to TRBJ1-2; D is ambiguous. Germline CDR1 is MNHEY and CDR2 is SVGEGT. V was cut by 2 bases and J by 5 bases, with 12 bases left in between. This CDR3 has 14 residues. The CDR3 reads CASSYVASSYGYTF. The CDR3 coding sequence is TGTGCCAGCAGTTACGTGGCCTCTTCATATGGCTACACCTTC.

In this sample, this clonotype turned up many times. The rearrangement joins TRBV6-5 to TRBJ2-7; weak D call: TRBD1 (6 bases). Looked up from germline, CDR1 is MNHEY and CDR2 is SVGAGI. The CDR3 is 16 amino acids. Trimming stripped 4 bases from V and 4 bases from J, with 20 bases between. CDR3 nucleotides: TGTGCCAGCAGTTTGTCTGGGCAGGGGCTAGTATACGAGCAGTACTTC. This encodes CASSLSGQGLVYEQYF.